The present TCR beta chain was sequenced within a study of T cells in Graves' hyperthyroidism and ophthalmopathy. Background on the study: Peripheral blood was taken when the disease was first diagnosed, before any treatment began.

This clonotype was seen repeatedly, ten times or more. Germline V CDR1 and CDR2: SGHRS, YFSETQ. Deletions cut 4 bases from V and 0 bases from J, with 10 bases between. This CDR3 comprises 15 residues. The CDR3 regions of TCR beta were amplified from RNA transcripts. In the first-round RT-PCR of the TCR CDR3, the HTBI primer set was used. TCRdb independently ran MiXCR on the multiplex PCR reads; one entry per CDR3 protein. The profile shows under 350,000 distinct CDR3 sequences, approximately 15% of them singletons. The chain is built from TRBV5-1 and TRBJ1-4; no clear D gene. The sequence was obtained from a woman aged 55-69 years with Graves' ophthalmopathy. Input material: blood. CDR3 nucleotide sequence: TGCGCCAGCAGCACCGACCCAGCAACTAATGAAAAACTGTTTTTT. It codes for CASSTDPATNEKLFF. The full variable domain, with the rest looked up from reference TRBV5-1 and TRBJ1-4, is KAGVTQTPRYLIKTRGQQVTLSCSPISGHRSVSWYQQTPGQGLQFLFEYFSETQRNKGNFPGRFSGRQFSNSRSEMNVSTLELGDSALYLCASSTDPATNEKLFFGSGTQLSVL.